This T cell receptor beta chain emerged from a study of blood T cells in healthy people across ages. Whole-study findings and limits: Roughly linearly, TCR beta diversity per million T cells fell as age increased. Expanded clonotype shifts may have been confounded, as the donors had an unknown CMV status.

Regarding this clonotype: Its target is unknown.

V was shortened by 2 bases and J by 15 bases, with 16 bases between the two germline ends. Germline CDR1 reads LGHDT; CDR2 reads YNNKEL (reference sequence). This CDR3 has 13 residues. Primed by a sample-barcoded 5' primer and a J-beta primer mix, a second PCR proceeded for roughly 6 to 12 cycles. All cDNA molecules were each tagged by a template-switch adaptor with 12 random nucleotides. TCRdb re-called the 5' RACE reads with MiXCR, one entry per CDR3 protein. There are approximately 1,100,000 distinct CDR3 sequences in the sample; 35% to 50% occur only once, and 18% lies in the top ten. The sequenced sample was blood. The source of this sequence is a woman aged 55-70 years in good health. V and J are TRBV3-1 and TRBJ1-4; D call uncertain. The CDR3 region has the DNA TGTGCCAGCAGCCAATCTCACGGGGAGAACGTGTTTTTT. Translating it yields CASSQSHGENVFF.